This T cell receptor beta chain is drawn from a study of shared clonotypes between healthy human individuals. Researchers partitioned CD4+ cells into CD45RA+ naive and CD45RA-negative memory subsets. The repertoire was sequenced with immunoSEQ multiplex PCR; TCRdb's copy has only in-frame clones and lacks some. The table has 1,400,000 or so clones, just under 99% seen once; the top ten hold about 0.34%. This CDR3 contains 14 residues. Germline V gives CDR1 SGHVS, CDR2 FQNEAQ. V lost 3 bases to trimming and J lost 1 base, with 7 bases between them. Material: naive CD4+ T cells sorted from blood. Sample subset: CD45RA+ positively selected. The TCR sequence derives from a man aged 30 to 45 in good health. The genes are TRBV7-8 and TRBJ1-3; D may be TRBD1 (5 bases). CDR3 amino acids: CASSFQGSGNTIYF. CDR3 nucleotide sequence: TGTGCCAGCAGCTTCCAGGGTTCTGGAAACACCATATATTTT.